This T cell receptor (beta chain) was found in a study of CXCR3-negative and CXCR3-positive naive CD8 T cells (dated by TCRdb to between 2018 and 2021). With regard to the full study: In total, about 135 million TRB reads were obtained, or roughly 1.5 +/- 0.3 million reads per library. Data from 11 donors, pooled across two independent experiments, went into the diversity and physicochemical repertoire analyses. TRBV-TRBJ cluster analysis included naive subsets from roughly 5 donors and memory cells from 3 donors.

For every CD8+ T cell subset, 300,000 cells were flow-sorted straight into RLT lysis buffer, and each subset was sorted in triplicate. Naive CD8+ T cells were defined stringently as CD45RO-CCR7+CD27+CD95- to exclude memory contaminants. Using standard density gradient centrifugation, peripheral blood mononuclear cells were isolated from buffy coats. Naive CXCR3-negative and CXCR3-positive CD8+ T cells were flow-sorted on a FACSAria III. Total RNA was extracted from sorted cells using an RNeasy Mini Kit. A note on this clonotype: This receptor's antigen is unknown.

Overall study results and their limits: Surface CD5, linked to self-reactivity in mice, was comparable between naive subsets; TCR interaction strength was therefore also inferred from TRB CDR3 physicochemical properties. Similar TRBV-TRBJ usage was shown by naive CXCR3-negative and CXCR3-positive cells from the same donor, whereas distinct patterns were shown by memory cells. Because CXCR3 expression was partially decreased after cryopreservation, freshly isolated PBMCs were used for most assays. Compared with CXCR3-negative naive cells, CXCR3-positive naive cells had TRB CDR3s with higher hydrophobicity (lower Kidera factor 4), lower energy, and higher strength and volume indices. Comparably high repertoire diversity was found in both naive subsets, whereas much lower repertoire diversity was found in memory CD8+ T cells.

Via the germline V gene, CDR1 is MDHEN and CDR2 SYDVKM. Taken from cysteine to phenylalanine, the CDR3 has 16 residues. No DNA sequence is on record. The sample was run on a NextSeq 550. The Human TCR Profiling Kit (MiLaboratory) was used to prepare UMI-labeled 5' RACE TRB cDNA libraries. cDNA synthesis used the entire amount of extracted RNA, and PCR amplification then used the entire amount of cDNA produced. Libraries were prepared in parallel with an identical number of PCR cycles. On the study's bioinformatics: With a requirement of at least two reads per UMI, MIGEC and MiXCR extracted about 50,000 +/- 10,000 unique UMI-labeled TRB cDNA molecules per library. On average, each library contained approximately 40,000 +/- 10,000 functional in-frame TRB CDR3 nucleotide clonotypes without stop codons. After each sample was downsampled to 5000 UMI-labeled TRB molecules, VDJtools was used to calculate diversity metrics such as normalized Shannon-Wiener and Chao1. Clonotype-size-weighted physicochemical properties of the central five CDR3 residues (interaction energy, strength, volume and Kidera factor 4) were computed in VDJtools. Each entry corresponds to one CDR3 protein sequence from reads that TCRdb reprocessed, and DNA is not given. These V and J calls derive from TCRdb rather than the authors' analysis. The sample table gives some 85,000 distinct CDR3 sequences. The top ten clonotypes cover 0.53% of the sample.

What was sequenced was naive CXCR3+ CD8+ T cells from blood. The cell subset or site tag for this specimen amounts to: CD45RO-CCR7+CD27+CD95- naive CD8+ T cells expressing CXCR3 (TNR3+). The chain couples TRBV28 to TRBJ1-1; TCRdb names TRBD1, which stays unverified in the absence of DNA. The receptor was isolated from a human donor in good health. Some clones in this sample may be carry-over from other donors' samples. This receptor carries the CDR3 CASSYPSRGPGTEAFF.